In its sample, the clone carrying this TCR beta chain was seen many times. What it recognizes is unknown. Template switching added a universal primer binding site, and final cDNA carried unique molecular identifiers. TCRdb processed the 5' RACE reads anew with MiXCR; each CDR3 protein has one entry. The sample contains 500,000 to 650,000 distinct CDR3 sequences, about 7.1% of which appear only once. The data originate from a study of identical twins. Study results and caveats: Beta out-of-frame sequences displayed a weaker excess of sharing between twins. A cross-sectional statistical analysis, not follow-up of the same donors, supported the conclusions.

The data also belong to a second study, concerning yellow fever vaccine responses in identical twins. This second study says: Vaccine-induced T cell responses in twins were reportedly observed to appear partly convergent, partly personalized.

This clonotype was obtained from a woman aged 18-29 years in good health. Sequencing was carried out using PBMCs.

The CDR3 loop reads CASSFYTGTGTEAFF. As DNA, the CDR3 is TGTGCCAGCAGCTTCTACACCGGGACGGGGACTGAAGCTTTCTTT. The chain joins TRBV7-8 to TRBJ1-1, with TRBD1 as a possible D gene (5 bases). Germline V gene sequence: CDR1 SGHVS, CDR2 FQNEAQ. The CDR3 totals 15 residues. V was clipped by 3 bases and J by 5 bases, with 16 bases between them.